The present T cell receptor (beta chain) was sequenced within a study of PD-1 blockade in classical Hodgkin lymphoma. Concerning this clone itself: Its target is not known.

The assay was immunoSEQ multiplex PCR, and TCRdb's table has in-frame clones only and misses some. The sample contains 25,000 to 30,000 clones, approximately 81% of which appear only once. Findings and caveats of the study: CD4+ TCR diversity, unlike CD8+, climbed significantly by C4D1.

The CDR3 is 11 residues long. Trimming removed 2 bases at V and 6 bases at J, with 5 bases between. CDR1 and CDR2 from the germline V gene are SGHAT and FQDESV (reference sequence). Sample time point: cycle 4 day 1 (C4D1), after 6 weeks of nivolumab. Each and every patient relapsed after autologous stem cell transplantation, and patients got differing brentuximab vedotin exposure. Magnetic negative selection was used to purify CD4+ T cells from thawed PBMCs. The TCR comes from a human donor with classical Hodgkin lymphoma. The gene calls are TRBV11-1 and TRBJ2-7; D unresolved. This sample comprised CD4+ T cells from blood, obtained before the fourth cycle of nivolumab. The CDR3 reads CASSLRAEQYF. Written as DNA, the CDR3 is TGTGCCAGCAGCTTAAGGGCCGAGCAGTACTTC.